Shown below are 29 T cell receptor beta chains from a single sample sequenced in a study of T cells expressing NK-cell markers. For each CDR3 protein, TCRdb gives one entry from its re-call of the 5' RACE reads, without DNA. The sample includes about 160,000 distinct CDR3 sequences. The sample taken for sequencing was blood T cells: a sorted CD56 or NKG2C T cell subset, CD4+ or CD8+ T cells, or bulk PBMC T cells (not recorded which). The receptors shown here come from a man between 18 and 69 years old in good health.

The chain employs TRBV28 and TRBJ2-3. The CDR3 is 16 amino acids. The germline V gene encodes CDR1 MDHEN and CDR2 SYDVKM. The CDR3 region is CASSLGRTLFTDTQYF. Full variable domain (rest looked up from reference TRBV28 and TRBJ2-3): DVKVTQSSRYLVKRTGEKVFLECVQDMDHENMFWYRQDPGLGLRLIYFSYDVKMKEKGDIPEGYSVSREKKERFSLILESASTNQTSMYLCASSLGRTLFTDTQYFGPGTRLTVL.

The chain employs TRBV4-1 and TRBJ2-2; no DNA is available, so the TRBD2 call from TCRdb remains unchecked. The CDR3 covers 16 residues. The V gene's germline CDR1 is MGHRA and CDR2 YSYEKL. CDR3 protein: CASSPTSGWNTGELFF.

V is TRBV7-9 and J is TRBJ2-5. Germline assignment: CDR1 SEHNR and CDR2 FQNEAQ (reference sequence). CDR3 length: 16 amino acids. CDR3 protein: CASSLEVRLEQETQYF. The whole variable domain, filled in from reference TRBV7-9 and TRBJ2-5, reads DTGVSQNPRHKITKRGQNVTFRCDPISEHNRLYWYRQTLGQGPEFLTYFQNEAQLEKSRLLSDRFSAERPKGSFSTLEIQRTEQGDSAMYLCASSLEVRLEQETQYFGPGTRLLVL.

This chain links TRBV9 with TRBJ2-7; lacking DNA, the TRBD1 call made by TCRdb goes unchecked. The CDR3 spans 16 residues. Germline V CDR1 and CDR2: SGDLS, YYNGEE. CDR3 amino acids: CASPCVGGGTTYEQYF.

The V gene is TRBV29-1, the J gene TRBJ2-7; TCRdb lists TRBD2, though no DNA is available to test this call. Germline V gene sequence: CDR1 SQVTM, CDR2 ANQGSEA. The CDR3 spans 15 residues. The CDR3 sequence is CSVEEGLAGDNEQYF.

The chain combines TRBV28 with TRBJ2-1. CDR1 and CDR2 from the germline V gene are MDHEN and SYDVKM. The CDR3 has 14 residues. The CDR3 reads CASSPQLNYNEQFF. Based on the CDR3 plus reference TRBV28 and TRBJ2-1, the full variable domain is DVKVTQSSRYLVKRTGEKVFLECVQDMDHENMFWYRQDPGLGLRLIYFSYDVKMKEKGDIPEGYSVSREKKERFSLILESASTNQTSMYLCASSPQLNYNEQFFGPGTRLTVL.

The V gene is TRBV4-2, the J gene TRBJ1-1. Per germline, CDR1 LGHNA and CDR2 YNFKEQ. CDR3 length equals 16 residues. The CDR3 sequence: CASSQDSWQWDTEAFF.

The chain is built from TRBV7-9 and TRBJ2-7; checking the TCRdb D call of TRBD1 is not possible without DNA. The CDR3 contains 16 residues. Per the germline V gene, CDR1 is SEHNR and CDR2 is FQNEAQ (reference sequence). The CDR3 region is CASSILPGQGPYEQYF. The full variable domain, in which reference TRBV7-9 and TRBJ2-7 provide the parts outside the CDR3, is DTGVSQNPRHKITKRGQNVTFRCDPISEHNRLYWYRQTLGQGPEFLTYFQNEAQLEKSRLLSDRFSAERPKGSFSTLEIQRTEQGDSAMYLCASSILPGQGPYEQYFGPGTRLTVT.

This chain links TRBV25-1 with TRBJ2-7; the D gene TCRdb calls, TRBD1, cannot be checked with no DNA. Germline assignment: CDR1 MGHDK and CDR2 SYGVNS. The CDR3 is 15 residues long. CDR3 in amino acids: CASSDGQSLPYEQYF.

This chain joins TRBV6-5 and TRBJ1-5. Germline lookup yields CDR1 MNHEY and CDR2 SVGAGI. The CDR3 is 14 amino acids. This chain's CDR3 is CASSYSQANQPQHF.

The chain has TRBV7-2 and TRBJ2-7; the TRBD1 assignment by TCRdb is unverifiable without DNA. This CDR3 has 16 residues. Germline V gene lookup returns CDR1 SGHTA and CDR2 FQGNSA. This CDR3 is CASSPSGGEGVSEQYF.

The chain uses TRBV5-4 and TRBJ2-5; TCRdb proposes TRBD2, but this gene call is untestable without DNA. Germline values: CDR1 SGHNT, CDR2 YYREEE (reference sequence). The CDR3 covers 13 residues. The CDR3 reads CASSSLAEETQYF.

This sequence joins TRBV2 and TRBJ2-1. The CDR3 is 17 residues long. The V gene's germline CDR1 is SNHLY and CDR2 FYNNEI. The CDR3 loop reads CASSELSTGNSYNEQFF.

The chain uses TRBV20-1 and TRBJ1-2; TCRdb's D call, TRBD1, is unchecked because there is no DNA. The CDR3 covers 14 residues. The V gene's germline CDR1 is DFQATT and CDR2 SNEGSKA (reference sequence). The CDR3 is CSARDFSGGWGYTF.

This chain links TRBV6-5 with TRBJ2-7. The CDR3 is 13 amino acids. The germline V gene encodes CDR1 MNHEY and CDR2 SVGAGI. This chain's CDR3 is CASSYGQPYEQYF.

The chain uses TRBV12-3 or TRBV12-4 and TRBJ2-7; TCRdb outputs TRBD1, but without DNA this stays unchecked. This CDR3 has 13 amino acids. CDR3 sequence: CASRRQVLLEQYF.

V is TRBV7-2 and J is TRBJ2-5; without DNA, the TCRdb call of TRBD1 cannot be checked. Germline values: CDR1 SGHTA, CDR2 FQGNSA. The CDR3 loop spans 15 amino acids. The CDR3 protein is CASSLDYTPGETQYF.

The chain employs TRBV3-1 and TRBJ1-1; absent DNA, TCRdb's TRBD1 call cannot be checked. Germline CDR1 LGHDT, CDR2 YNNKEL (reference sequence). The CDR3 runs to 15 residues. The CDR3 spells CASSQGWGSNTEAFF.

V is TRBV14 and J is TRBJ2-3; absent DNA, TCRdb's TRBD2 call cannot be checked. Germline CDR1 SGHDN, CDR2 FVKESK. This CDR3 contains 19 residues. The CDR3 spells CASSRGGTSGGYLTDTQYF. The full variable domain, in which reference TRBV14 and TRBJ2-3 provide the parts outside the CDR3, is EAGVTQFPSHSVIEKGQTVTLRCDPISGHDNLYWYRRVMGKEIKFLLHFVKESKQDESGMPNNRFLAERTGGTYSTLKVQPAELEDSGVYFCASSRGGTSGGYLTDTQYFGPGTRLTVL.

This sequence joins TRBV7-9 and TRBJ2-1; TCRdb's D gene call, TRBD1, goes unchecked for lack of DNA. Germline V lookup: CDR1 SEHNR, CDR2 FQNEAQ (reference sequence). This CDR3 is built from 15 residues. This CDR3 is CASSTPGQGINEQFF.

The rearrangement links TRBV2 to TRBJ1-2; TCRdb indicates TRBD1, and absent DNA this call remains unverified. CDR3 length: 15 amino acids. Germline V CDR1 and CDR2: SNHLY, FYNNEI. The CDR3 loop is CASSDDRYLSYGYTF.

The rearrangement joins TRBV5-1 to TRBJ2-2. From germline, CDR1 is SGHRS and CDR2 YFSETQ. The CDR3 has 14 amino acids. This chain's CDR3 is CASSIGMNTGELFF.

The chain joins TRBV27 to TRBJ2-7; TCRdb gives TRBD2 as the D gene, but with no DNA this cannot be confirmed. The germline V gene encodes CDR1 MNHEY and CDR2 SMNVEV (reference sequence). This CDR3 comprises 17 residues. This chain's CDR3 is CASSSSSGGVFSYEQYF.

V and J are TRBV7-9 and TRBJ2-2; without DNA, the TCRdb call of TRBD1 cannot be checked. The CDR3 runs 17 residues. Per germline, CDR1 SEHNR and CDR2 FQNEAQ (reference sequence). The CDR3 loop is CASRTFEQNRRTGELFF.

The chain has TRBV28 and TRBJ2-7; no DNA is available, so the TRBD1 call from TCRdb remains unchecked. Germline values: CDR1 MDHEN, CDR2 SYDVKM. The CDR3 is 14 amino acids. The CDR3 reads CASSLADRGNEQYF.

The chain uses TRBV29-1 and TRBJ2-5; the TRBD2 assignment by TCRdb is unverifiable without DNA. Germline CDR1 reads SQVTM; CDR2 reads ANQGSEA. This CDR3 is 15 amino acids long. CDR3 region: CSVLGTLTNEETQYF. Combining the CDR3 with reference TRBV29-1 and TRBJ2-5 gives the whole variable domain SAVISQKPSRDICQRGTSLTIQCQVDSQVTMMFWYRQQPGQSLTLIATANQGSEATYESGFVIDKFPISRPNLTFSTLTVSNMSPEDSSIYLCSVLGTLTNEETQYFGPGTRLLVL.

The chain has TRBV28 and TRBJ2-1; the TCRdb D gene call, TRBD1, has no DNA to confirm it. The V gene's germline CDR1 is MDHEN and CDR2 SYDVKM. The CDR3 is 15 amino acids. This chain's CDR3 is CASSSRGRLYNEQFF. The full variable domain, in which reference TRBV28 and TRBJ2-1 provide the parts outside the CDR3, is DVKVTQSSRYLVKRTGEKVFLECVQDMDHENMFWYRQDPGLGLRLIYFSYDVKMKEKGDIPEGYSVSREKKERFSLILESASTNQTSMYLCASSSRGRLYNEQFFGPGTRLTVL.

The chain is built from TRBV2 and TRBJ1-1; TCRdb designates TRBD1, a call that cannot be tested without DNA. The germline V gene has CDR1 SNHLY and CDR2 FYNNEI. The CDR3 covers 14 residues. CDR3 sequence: CASSETGIGTEAFF.

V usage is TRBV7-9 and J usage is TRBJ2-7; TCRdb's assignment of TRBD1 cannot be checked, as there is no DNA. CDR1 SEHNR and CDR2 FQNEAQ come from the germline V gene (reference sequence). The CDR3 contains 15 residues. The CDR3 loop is CASSSSRTGEYEQYF.